This T cell receptor (beta chain) was found in a study of neurological immune-mediated disorders. A word on this clonotype: A read error is possible here, since a much larger clone lies one base away.

TCRdb passed the 5' RACE reads through MiXCR, listing each CDR3 protein once. The data hold about 24,000 distinct CDR3 sequences, with over 5% observed a single time. The CDR3 consists of 12 residues. Germline values: CDR1 SGHTA, CDR2 FQGNSA. V gave up 0 bases and J gave up 1 base, with 0 bases separating them. This clonotype was sampled from a woman between 40 and 55 years old in good health. Sequencing was carried out using PBMCs. This rearrangement joins TRBV7-2 to TRBJ1-2; D gene unclear. For the CDR3, the DNA is TGTGCCAGCAGCTTAGCTAACTATGGCTACACCTTC. Protein: CASSLANYGYTF.